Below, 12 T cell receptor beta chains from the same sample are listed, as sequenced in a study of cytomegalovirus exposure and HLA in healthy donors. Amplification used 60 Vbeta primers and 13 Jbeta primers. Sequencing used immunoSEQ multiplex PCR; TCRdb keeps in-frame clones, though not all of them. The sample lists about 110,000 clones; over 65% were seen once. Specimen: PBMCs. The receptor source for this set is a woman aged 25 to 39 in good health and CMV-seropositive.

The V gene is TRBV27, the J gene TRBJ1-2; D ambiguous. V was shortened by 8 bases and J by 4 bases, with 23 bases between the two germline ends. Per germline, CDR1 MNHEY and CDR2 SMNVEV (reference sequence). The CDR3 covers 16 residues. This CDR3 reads CASGPGLQPGLYGYTF. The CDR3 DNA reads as TGTGCCAGCGGCCCCGGACTACAACCAGGCCTCTATGGCTACACCTTC.

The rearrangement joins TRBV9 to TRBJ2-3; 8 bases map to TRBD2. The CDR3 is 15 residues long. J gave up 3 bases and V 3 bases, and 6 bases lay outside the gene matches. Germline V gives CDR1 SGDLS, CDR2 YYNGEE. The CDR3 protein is CASSGEAGVTDTQYF. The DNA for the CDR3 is TGTGCCAGCAGCGGAGAAGCGGGGGTAACAGATACGCAGTATTTT.

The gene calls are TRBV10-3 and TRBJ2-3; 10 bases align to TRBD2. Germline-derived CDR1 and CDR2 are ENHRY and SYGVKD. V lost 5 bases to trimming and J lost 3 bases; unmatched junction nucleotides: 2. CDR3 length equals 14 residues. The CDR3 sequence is CAISTSGITDTQYF. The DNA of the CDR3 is TGTGCCATCAGTACTAGCGGGATTACAGATACGCAGTATTTT.

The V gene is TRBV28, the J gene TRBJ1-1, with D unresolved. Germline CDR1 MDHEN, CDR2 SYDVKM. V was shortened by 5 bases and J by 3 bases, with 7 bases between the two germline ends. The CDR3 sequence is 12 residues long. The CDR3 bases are TGTGCCAGCAGTCTAGATTACACTGAAGCTTTCTTT. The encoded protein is CASSLDYTEAFF.

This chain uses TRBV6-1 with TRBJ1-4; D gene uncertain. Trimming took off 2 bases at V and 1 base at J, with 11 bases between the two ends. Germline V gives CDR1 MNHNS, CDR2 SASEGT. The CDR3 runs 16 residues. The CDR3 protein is CASSERFEGTNEKLFF. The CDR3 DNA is TGTGCCAGCAGTGAACGGTTCGAGGGAACTAATGAAAAACTGTTTTTT.

In DNA form, the CDR3 reads TGTGCCGAAGGAACGACAGGGGGTAACTATGGCTACACCTTC. It encodes CAEGTTGGNYGYTF. The rearrangement links TRBV28 to TRBJ1-2, with 9 bases aligning to TRBD1. J lost 1 base, V lost 11 bases, and 8 bases had no gene match. The CDR3 is 14 amino acids. Germline loops: CDR1 MDHEN, CDR2 SYDVKM.

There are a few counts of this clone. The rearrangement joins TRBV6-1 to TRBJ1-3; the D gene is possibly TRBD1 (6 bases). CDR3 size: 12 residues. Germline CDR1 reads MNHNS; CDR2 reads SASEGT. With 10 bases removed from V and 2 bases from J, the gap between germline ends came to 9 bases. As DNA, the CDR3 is TGTGCCACTGGGACAACTGGAAACACCATATATTTT. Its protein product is CATGTTGNTIYF.

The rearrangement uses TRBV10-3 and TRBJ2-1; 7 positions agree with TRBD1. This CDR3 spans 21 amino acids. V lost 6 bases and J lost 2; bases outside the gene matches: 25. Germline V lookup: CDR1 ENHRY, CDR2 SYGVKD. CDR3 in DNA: TGTGCCATCAGCTTTCCGGGACAGCTAAAGCCTACAGATAAAGCCTACAATGAGCAGTTCTTC. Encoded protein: CAISFPGQLKPTDKAYNEQFF.

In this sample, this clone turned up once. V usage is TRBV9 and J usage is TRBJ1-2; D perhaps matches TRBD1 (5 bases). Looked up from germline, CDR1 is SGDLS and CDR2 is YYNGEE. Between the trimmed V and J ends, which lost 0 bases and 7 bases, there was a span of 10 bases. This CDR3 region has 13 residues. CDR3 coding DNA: TGTGCCAGCAGCGTAGATCAGGGTCGTGGCTACACCTTC. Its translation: CASSVDQGRGYTF.

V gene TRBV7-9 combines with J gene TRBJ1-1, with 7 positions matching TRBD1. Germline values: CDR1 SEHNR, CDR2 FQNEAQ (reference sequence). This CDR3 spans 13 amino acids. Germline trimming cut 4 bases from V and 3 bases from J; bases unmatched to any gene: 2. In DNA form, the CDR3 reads TGTGCCAGCAGCTATACAGGGGACACTGAAGCTTTCTTT. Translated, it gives CASSYTGDTEAFF.

CDR3 protein: CSVEVRGYRVTEAFF. In DNA form, the CDR3 reads TGCAGCGTTGAAGTCAGGGGGTATCGTGTCACTGAAGCTTTCTTT. The chain is built from TRBV29-1 and TRBJ1-1; 7 nucleotides line up with TRBD1. Germline V gene data show CDR1 as SQVTM and CDR2 as ANQGSEA. The CDR3 is 15 residues long. The V segment lost 1 base and the J segment 4 bases; nucleotides outside the gene matches: 9.

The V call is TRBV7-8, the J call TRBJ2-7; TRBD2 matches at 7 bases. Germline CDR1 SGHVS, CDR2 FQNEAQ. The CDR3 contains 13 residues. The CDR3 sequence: CASGRGSLYEQYF. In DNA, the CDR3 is TGTGCGTCGGGGAGGGGATCACTTTACGAGCAGTACTTC. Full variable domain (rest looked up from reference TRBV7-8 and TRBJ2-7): GAGVSQSPRYKVAKRGQDVALRCDPISGHVSLFWYQQALGQGPEFLTYFQNEAQLDKSGLPSDRFFAERPEGSVSTLKIQRTQQEDSAVYLCASGRGSLYEQYFGPGTRLTVT.